These 25 T cell receptor beta chains were all obtained from the same sample, sequenced in a study of T cells in Graves' hyperthyroidism and ophthalmopathy. Amplification yielded TCR beta CDR3 regions, with RNA transcripts as the source. In the first-round RT-PCR of the TCR CDR3, the HTBI primer set was used. Via MiXCR, TCRdb re-called the multiplex PCR reads, giving one row per CDR3 protein. The sample has hundreds of thousands of distinct CDR3 sequences, approximately 14% seen once; the top ten hold 25% to 35%. Sequenced input: blood. These receptors came from a woman in her late teens or twenties with Graves' hyperthyroidism that later progressed to Graves' ophthalmopathy.

The sample holds many counts of this clonotype. The V gene is TRBV10-1, the J gene TRBJ2-3, with TRBD2 as a possible D gene (5 bases). CDR1 and CDR2 from the germline V gene are WNHNN and SYGVQD (reference sequence). CDR3 length: 15 residues. V lost 1 base and J 0 bases, leaving 8 bases between the germline ends. The CDR3 region is CASSEFTRSTDTQYF. The CDR3 DNA is TGCGCCAGCAGTGAGTTTACTAGAAGCACAGATACGCAGTATTTT.

The table lists this clonotype with many counts. The genes are TRBV12-3 or TRBV12-4 and TRBJ2-5; tentative D call: TRBD2 (5 bases). The V gene lost 4 bases and the J gene lost 1 base, with 16 bases spanning the gap. This CDR3 has 16 residues. Here the CDR3 reads CASSYIARSSQETQYF. CDR3 DNA sequence: TGTGCCAGCAGTTACATAGCGAGATCCTCCCAAGAGACCCAGTACTTC.

The chain recombines TRBV27 with TRBJ2-1, with 7 bases that match TRBD2. The CDR3 runs to 17 residues. Germline V gene sequence: CDR1 MNHEY, CDR2 SMNVEV (reference sequence). The J segment lost 4 bases and the V segment lost 4 bases, leaving 13 bases of the junction unmatched. CDR3 DNA: TGTGCCAGCAGTTCCCTGGGCAGCGGGGCCCCTTACAATGAGCAGTTCTTC. Its translation is CASSSLGSGAPYNEQFF.

The chain combines TRBV10-3 with TRBJ1-2, with 10 bases aligning to TRBD1. The V gene's germline CDR1 is ENHRY and CDR2 SYGVKD. The CDR3 runs to 13 residues. The J segment lost 8 bases and the V segment lost 3 bases, leaving 3 bases of the junction unmatched. The CDR3 loop is CAISEGTGEGYTF. CDR3 bases: TGTGCCATCAGTGAAGGGACAGGGGAGGGCTACACCTTC.

The chain is built from TRBV25-1 and TRBJ2-5; either TRBD1 or TRBD2 may fit D (5 bases each). Germline values: CDR1 MGHDK, CDR2 SYGVNS. CDR3 length equals 11 residues. CDR3 sequence reads: CATDGGETQYF. CDR3 sequence (DNA): TGTGCGACGGATGGGGGAGAGACCCAGTACTTC.

Ten or more counts support this clonotype. The V call is TRBV7-2, the J call TRBJ2-7; TRBD2 might be the D (6 bases). Trimming removed 5 bases at V and 2 bases at J, with 16 bases between. This CDR3 spans 15 amino acids. CDR1 SGHTA and CDR2 FQGNSA come from the germline V gene. The chain's CDR3 is CASSRGWGGTYEQYF. DNA for the CDR3: TGTGCCAGCAGCCGGGGGTGGGGCGGGACCTACGAGCAGTACTTC.

In this sample, this clonotype turned up many times. The rearrangement links TRBV27 to TRBJ1-1; D may be TRBD1 (6 bases). Trimming left V 3 bases short and J 0 bases short, with 17 bases between. Per the germline V gene, CDR1 is MNHEY and CDR2 is SMNVEV (reference sequence). The CDR3 is made up of 17 amino acids. CDR3 sequence (DNA): TGTGCCAGCAGTTTCCAGAGCCCGGACAGATTGAACACTGAAGCTTTCTTT. This encodes CASSFQSPDRLNTEAFF.

This clonotype was seen many times. This chain joins TRBV2 and TRBJ2-7; D call uncertain. The CDR3 is made up of 13 amino acids. Deletions cut 6 bases from V and 0 bases from J, with 9 bases between. Germline V gene data show CDR1 as SNHLY and CDR2 as FYNNEI. CDR3 protein: CASSVIPSYEQYF. CDR3 DNA sequence: TGTGCCAGCAGCGTCATACCCTCCTACGAGCAGTACTTC.

This clonotype was counted ten times or more. The rearrangement joins TRBV28 to TRBJ2-1; D is undetermined. Germline V gene sequence: CDR1 MDHEN, CDR2 SYDVKM. Trimming cost V 2 bases and J 0 bases, with 8 bases left between them. The CDR3 length is 15 residues. DNA of the CDR3: TGTGCCAGCAGTTTACAGGCGAGCTCCTACAATGAGCAGTTCTTC. Translating gives CASSLQASSYNEQFF. Together with reference TRBV28 and TRBJ2-1, the CDR3 gives the full variable domain: DVKVTQSSRYLVKRTGEKVFLECVQDMDHENMFWYRQDPGLGLRLIYFSYDVKMKEKGDIPEGYSVSREKKERFSLILESASTNQTSMYLCASSLQASSYNEQFFGPGTRLTVL.

This clonotype appeared many times. The chain couples TRBV29-1 to TRBJ1-1; D call uncertain. This CDR3 contains 15 residues. The V end lost 4 bases, the J end lost 5 bases, and 20 bases lay between the germline ends. Germline V gene data show CDR1 as SQVTM and CDR2 as ANQGSEA. The chain's CDR3 is CSVVDNTLPGTEAFF. CDR3 sequence (DNA): TGCAGCGTTGTCGACAATACCTTACCGGGGACTGAAGCTTTCTTT.

This clonotype came up many times. The chain carries TRBV27 and TRBJ1-1, with 8 bases matching TRBD1. Germline CDR1 is MNHEY and CDR2 is SMNVEV (reference sequence). V shed 0 bases, J shed 4 bases, and the junction held 7 bases outside the gene matches. There are 16 residues in the CDR3. CDR3: CASSLSQTGVGTEAFF. CDR3 bases: TGTGCCAGCAGTTTATCCCAGACAGGGGTGGGCACTGAAGCTTTCTTT.

Note on this clonotype: Since a much larger clone is just one base distant, this may be a read error. The chain joins TRBV20-1 to TRBJ2-7, with 9 bases that match TRBD1. The CDR3 covers 14 residues. CDR1 and CDR2 from the germline V gene are DFQATT and SNEGSKA (reference sequence). V was pared by 5 bases and J by 9 bases, with 14 bases of the junction left unmatched. The CDR3 sequence: CSAGRQGEIHGQYF. In DNA form, the CDR3 reads TGCAGTGCTGGAAGACAGGGGGAGATCCACGGGCAGTACTTC.

Of note for this clonotype: One end of the junction is discordant with germline, which a read error may explain. The V gene is TRBV11-3, the J gene TRBJ1-1; no definite D call. CDR1 is SGHNT, CDR2 YENEEA, per germline. CDR3 size: 13 residues. CDR3 nucleotides: TGTGCCAGCAGCTTATCAGTGCGAACTGAAGGTTTCTTT. It translates to CASSLSVRTEGFF.

This clonotype has just a few counts. CDR3 sequence: CASSTGVGTEAFF. The CDR3 coding sequence is TGTGCCAGCTCGACAGGGGTGGGCACTGAAGCTTTCTTT. The chain combines TRBV10-3 with TRBJ1-1, with 8 bases fitting TRBD1. V shed 10 bases, J shed 4 bases, and the junction held 8 bases outside the gene matches. From germline, CDR1 is ENHRY and CDR2 SYGVKD. The CDR3 spans 13 residues.

This clonotype was observed many times. Sequence at one end of the junction differs from germline and may be a read error. The rearrangement joins TRBV9 to TRBJ2-3, with a weak D call TRBD2 (5 bases). Germline CDR1 SGDLS, CDR2 YYNGEE. The CDR3 sequence is 13 residues long. The CDR3 is CASSVGGTDTQYF. CDR3 DNA sequence: TGCGCCAGCAGTGTTGGCGGGACAGATACGCAGTATTTT.

Here the CDR3 reads CASSLNSAYQPQHF. CDR3 DNA sequence: TGTGCCAGCAGTCTCAATTCAGCGTATCAGCCCCAGCATTTT. The V gene is TRBV27, the J gene TRBJ1-5; D is unclear. Deletions cut 5 bases from V and 5 bases from J, with 13 bases between. CDR3 length: 14 residues. Germline-derived CDR1 and CDR2 are MNHEY and SMNVEV (reference sequence).

This chain uses TRBV4-1 with TRBJ2-6, with D perhaps being TRBD1 or TRBD2 (5 bases each). The V end was cut by 3 bases, the J end by 2 bases, with 17 bases between. This CDR3 spans 18 amino acids. The germline V gene encodes CDR1 MGHRA and CDR2 YSYEKL. This CDR3 is CASSHPGSSPPGANVLTF. In DNA, the CDR3 is TGCGCCAGCAGCCATCCAGGGAGCTCTCCTCCTGGGGCCAACGTCCTGACTTTC.

With regard to this clonotype: This may be a read error, as it is one base from a much larger clone. The rearrangement joins TRBV11-3 to TRBJ2-2; D may correspond to TRBD1 or TRBD2 (6 bases each). The length of the CDR3 is 16 residues. Germline CDR1 and CDR2: SGHNT and YENEEA. The CDR3 DNA sequence: TGTGCCAACAGCTCGGGGGCTCAGGAGGGACTCGGGGAGCTGTTTTTT. Protein sequence: CANSSGAQEGLGELFF.

This chain uses TRBV10-3 with TRBJ2-3; D is undetermined. V was shortened by 6 bases and J by 4 bases, with 5 bases between the two germline ends. This CDR3 comprises 11 residues. Germline CDR1 is ENHRY and CDR2 is SYGVKD. The DNA of the CDR3 is TGTGCCATCAGACTCTCAGATACGCAGTATTTT. This codes for CAIRLSDTQYF.

As concerns this clonotype: At one boundary the junction diverges from the germline segment, which might be a read error. V and J are TRBV5-1 and TRBJ2-4; maybe TRBD2 (5 bases). CDR3 length: 13 residues. From germline, CDR1 is SGHRS and CDR2 YFSETQ. DNA for the CDR3: TGCGCCAGCAGCGGAGGTGCCAAAAACACTCAGTACTTC. Its protein product is CASSGGAKNTQYF.

This clonotype has ten or more counts. The chain joins TRBV30 to TRBJ2-1; maybe TRBD2 (5 bases). Trimming shortened V by 2 bases and J by 8 bases, and 13 bases separated the two germline ends. The CDR3 has 13 residues. Per germline, CDR1 GTSNPN and CDR2 SVGIG (reference sequence). CDR3 amino acids: CAWSSAAPHEQFF. The CDR3 coding sequence is TGTGCCTGGAGTTCAGCGGCCCCACATGAGCAGTTCTTC.

The chain is built from TRBV19 and TRBJ1-6; D perhaps matches TRBD1 (5 bases). Germline V gene data show CDR1 as LNHDA and CDR2 as SQIVND (reference sequence). The CDR3 is 13 amino acids. Between the trimmed V and J ends, which lost 4 bases and 10 bases, there was a span of 11 bases. CDR3 DNA: TGTGCCAGTAGTACAGGGATAGGCTCACCCCTCCACTTT. Amino acid sequence: CASSTGIGSPLHF. Combining the CDR3 with reference TRBV19 and TRBJ1-6 gives the whole variable domain DGGITQSPKYLFRKEGQNVTLSCEQNLNHDAMYWYRQDPGQGLRLIYYSQIVNDFQKGDIAEGYSVSREKKESFPLTVTSAQKNPTAFYLCASSTGIGSPLHFGNGTRLTVT.

This clonotype has a count of ten or more. The chain is built from TRBV6-1 and TRBJ1-1, with 7 bases that match TRBD1. After removal of 5 bases from V and 1 base from J, the junction contained 7 bases not matched to a gene. CDR3 length: 15 amino acids. Looked up from germline, CDR1 is MNHNS and CDR2 is SASEGT. CDR3 nucleotides: TGTGCCAGCAGTACCTGGGACAGAGAGAACACTGAAGCTTTCTTT. This sequence encodes CASSTWDRENTEAFF.

The CDR3 region is CASSQVPRGSYNEQFF. In DNA form, the CDR3 reads TGTGCCAGCAGCCAAGTTCCCCGGGGCTCCTACAATGAGCAGTTCTTC. The chain has TRBV14 and TRBJ2-1; a possible D gene is TRBD2 (5 bases). Trimming stripped 1 base from V and 0 bases from J, with 10 bases between. The CDR3 contains 16 residues. Germline lookup yields CDR1 SGHDN and CDR2 FVKESK.

This clonotype was found many times. V and J are TRBV12-3 or TRBV12-4 and TRBJ2-1; D may correspond to TRBD1 or TRBD2 (5 bases each). Trimming stripped 8 bases from V and 4 bases from J, with 18 bases between. The CDR3 is made up of 15 amino acids. In DNA, the CDR3 is TGTGCCAGCCGGGGCTCCACCGCTGGGTACAATGAGCAGTTCTTC. Its protein product is CASRGSTAGYNEQFF.